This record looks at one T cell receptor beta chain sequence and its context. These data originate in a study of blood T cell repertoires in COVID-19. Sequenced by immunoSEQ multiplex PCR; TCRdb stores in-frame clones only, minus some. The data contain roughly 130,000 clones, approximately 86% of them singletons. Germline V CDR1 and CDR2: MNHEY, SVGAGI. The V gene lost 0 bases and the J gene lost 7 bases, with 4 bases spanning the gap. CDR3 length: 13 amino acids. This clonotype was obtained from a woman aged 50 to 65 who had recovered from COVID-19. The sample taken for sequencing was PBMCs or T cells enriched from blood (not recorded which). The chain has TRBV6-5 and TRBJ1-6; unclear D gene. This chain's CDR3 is CASSYSGNSPLHF. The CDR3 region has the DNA TGTGCCAGCAGTTACTCGGGCAATTCACCCCTCCACTTT.